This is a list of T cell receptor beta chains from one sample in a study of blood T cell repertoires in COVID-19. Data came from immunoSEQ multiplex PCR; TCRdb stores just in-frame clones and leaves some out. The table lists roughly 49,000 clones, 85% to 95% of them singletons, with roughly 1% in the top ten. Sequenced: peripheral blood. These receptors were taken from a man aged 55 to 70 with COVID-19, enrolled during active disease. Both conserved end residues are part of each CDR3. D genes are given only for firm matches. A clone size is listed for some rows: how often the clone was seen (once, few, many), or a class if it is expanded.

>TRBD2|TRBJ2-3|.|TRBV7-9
TGTGCCAGCAGCTTATCCGGGACTAGCGGGAGGGCAGATACGCAGTATTTT
CASSLSGTSGRADTQYF
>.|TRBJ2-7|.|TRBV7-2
TGTGCCAGCACCCCAGGGGGGACACCCTACGAGCAGTACTTC
CASTPGGTPYEQYF
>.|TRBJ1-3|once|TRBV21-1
TGTGCCAGCAGCAAAGCGGAGGTAATGTGGACGGCTGGAAACACCATATATTTT
CASSKAEVMWTAGNTIYF
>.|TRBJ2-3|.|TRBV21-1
TGTGCCAGCAGCATCCTAGCGGGAAGCACAGATACGCAGTATTTT
CASSILAGSTDTQYF
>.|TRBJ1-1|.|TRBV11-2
TGTGCCAGCAGCGAGAAACAGGTGAACACTGAAGCTTTCTTT
CASSEKQVNTEAFF
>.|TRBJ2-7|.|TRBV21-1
TGTGCCAGCAGCAAAGAAAAGGGCAGGGGTCCCTACGAGCAGTACTTC
CASSKEKGRGPYEQYF
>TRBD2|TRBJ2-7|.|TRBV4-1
TGCGCCAGCAGCCAGGCCAGTCTAGCGGGGACTTTCCACGAGCAGTACTTC
CASSQASLAGTFHEQYF
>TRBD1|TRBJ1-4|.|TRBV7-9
TGTGCCAGCAAGGCCGGACAGGGTGAAAAACTGTTTTTT
CASKAGQGEKLFF
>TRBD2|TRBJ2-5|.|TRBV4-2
TGTGCCAGCAGCCAAGAACTAGCGGGGGTTCAAGAGACCCAGTACTTC
CASSQELAGVQETQYF
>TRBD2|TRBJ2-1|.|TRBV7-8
TGTGCCAAGTCTGGCGGGGGGCGCAATGAGCAGTTCTTC
CAKSGGGRNEQFF
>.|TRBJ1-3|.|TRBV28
TGTGCCAGCAGTTTGGGGGCCGGAAACACCATATATTTT
CASSLGAGNTIYF